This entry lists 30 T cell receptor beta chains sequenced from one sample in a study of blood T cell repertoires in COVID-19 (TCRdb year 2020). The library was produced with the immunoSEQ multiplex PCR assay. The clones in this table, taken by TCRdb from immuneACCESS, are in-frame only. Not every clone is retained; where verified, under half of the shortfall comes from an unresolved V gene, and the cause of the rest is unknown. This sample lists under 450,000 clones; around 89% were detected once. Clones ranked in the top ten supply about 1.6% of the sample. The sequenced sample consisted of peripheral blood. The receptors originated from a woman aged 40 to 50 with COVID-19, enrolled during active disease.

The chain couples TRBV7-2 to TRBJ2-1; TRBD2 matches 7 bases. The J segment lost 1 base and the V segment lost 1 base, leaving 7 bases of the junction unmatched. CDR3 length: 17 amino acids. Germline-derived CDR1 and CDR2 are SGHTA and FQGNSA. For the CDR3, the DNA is TGTGCCAGCAGCTTAGAGACTAGCCTTCTTTCCTACAATGAGCAGTTCTTC. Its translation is CASSLETSLLSYNEQFF.

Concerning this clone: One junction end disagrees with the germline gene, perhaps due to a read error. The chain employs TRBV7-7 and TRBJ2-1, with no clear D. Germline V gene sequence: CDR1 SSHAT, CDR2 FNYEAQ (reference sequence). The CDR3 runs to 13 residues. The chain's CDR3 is CASSLFINNEQFF. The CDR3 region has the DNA TGTGCTAGCAGCTTATTTATAAACAATGAGCAGTTCTTC. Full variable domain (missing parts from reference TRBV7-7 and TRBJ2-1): GAGVSQSPRYKVTKRGQDVTLRCDPISSHATLYWYQQALGQGPEFLTYFNYEAQPDKSGLPSDRFSAERPEGSISTLTIQRTEQRDSAMYRCASSLFINNEQFFGPGTRLTVL.

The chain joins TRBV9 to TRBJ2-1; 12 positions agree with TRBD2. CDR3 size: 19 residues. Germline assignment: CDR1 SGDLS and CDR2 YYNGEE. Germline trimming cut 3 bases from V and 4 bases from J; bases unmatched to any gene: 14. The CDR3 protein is CASSGGTSGSAAGYNEQFF. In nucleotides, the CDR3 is TGTGCCAGCAGCGGGGGGACTAGCGGGTCCGCCGCCGGATACAATGAGCAGTTCTTC. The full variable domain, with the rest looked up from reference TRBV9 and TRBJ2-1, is DSGVTQTPKHLITATGQRVTLRCSPRSGDLSVYWYQQSLDQGLQFLIQYYNGEERAKGNILERFSAQQFPDLHSELNLSSLELGDSALYFCASSGGTSGSAAGYNEQFFGPGTRLTVL.

The DNA of the CDR3 is TGTGCCAGCAGCTTAGACAGGGAGGTGCTCTACGAGCAGTACTTC. It codes for CASSLDREVLYEQYF. The V call is TRBV5-6, the J call TRBJ2-7; perhaps TRBD1 as D (7 bases). There are 15 residues in the CDR3. CDR1 and CDR2 from the germline V gene are SGHDT and YYEEEE. The ends were cut back, 2 bases at V and 3 bases at J, with 15 bases in the middle.

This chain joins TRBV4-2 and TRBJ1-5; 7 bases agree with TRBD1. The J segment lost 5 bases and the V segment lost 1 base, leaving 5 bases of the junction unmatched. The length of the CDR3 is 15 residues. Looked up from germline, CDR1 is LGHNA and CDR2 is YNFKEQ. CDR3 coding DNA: TGTGCCAGCAGCCAAGTCAACAGGGGCGATCAGCCCCAGCATTTT. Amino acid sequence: CASSQVNRGDQPQHF.

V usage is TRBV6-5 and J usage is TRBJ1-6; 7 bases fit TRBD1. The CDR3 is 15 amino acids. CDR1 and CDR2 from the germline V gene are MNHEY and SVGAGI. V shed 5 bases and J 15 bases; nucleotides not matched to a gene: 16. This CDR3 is CASSTRILTGSNLHF. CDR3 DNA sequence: TGTGCCAGCAGTACACGAATATTGACAGGGAGTAACCTCCACTTT.

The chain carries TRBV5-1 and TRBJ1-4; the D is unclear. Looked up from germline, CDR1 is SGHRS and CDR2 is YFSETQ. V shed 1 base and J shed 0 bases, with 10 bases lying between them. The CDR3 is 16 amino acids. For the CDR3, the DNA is TGCGCCAGCAGCTTGTATCTGGAGGCAACTAATGAAAAACTGTTTTTT. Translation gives CASSLYLEATNEKLFF. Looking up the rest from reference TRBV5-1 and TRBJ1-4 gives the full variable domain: KAGVTQTPRYLIKTRGQQVTLSCSPISGHRSVSWYQQTPGQGLQFLFEYFSETQRNKGNFPGRFSGRQFSNSRSEMNVSTLELGDSALYLCASSLYLEATNEKLFFGSGTQLSVL.

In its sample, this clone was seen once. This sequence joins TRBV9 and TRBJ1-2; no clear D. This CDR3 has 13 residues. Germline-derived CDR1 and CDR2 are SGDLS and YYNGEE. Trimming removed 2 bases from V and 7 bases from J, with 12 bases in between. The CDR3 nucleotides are TGTGCCAGCAGCGTTCTTGTGGGCAGTGGCTACACCTTC. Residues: CASSVLVGSGYTF.

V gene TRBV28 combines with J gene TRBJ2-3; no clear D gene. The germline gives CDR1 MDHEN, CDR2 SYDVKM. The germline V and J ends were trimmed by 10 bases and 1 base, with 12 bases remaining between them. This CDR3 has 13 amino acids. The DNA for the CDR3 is TGTGCCACCAGAGACTCTCGCACAGATACGCAGTATTTT. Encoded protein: CATRDSRTDTQYF.

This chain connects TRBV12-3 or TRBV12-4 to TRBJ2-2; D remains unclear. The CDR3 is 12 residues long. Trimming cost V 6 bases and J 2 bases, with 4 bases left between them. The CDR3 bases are TGTGCCAGCAGATATAACACCGGGGAGCTGTTTTTT. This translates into CASRYNTGELFF.

The CDR3 region has the DNA TGTGCCAGCAGCCAAGTATCAAGCGGGGGGCCCCAGTTCTTC. This translates into CASSQVSSGGPQFF. J is TRBJ2-1 and V is TRBV3-1 (or the pseudogene TRBV3-2); TRBD2 matches 9 bases. CDR1 is LGHDT, CDR2 YNNKEL, per germline (reference sequence). V was pared by 1 base and J by 13 bases, with 8 bases of the junction left unmatched. The CDR3 extends over 14 amino acids.

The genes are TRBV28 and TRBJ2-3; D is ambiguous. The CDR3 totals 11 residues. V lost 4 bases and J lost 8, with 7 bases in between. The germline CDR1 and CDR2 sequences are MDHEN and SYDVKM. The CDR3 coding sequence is TGTGCCAGCAGTTCTCCCAGTACGCAGTATTTT. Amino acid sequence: CASSSPSTQYF. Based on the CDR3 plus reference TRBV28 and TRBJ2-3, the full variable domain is DVKVTQSSRYLVKRTGEKVFLECVQDMDHENMFWYRQDPGLGLRLIYFSYDVKMKEKGDIPEGYSVSREKKERFSLILESASTNQTSMYLCASSSPSTQYFGPGTRLTVL.

The CDR3 loop is CASSPGTGDGYTF. The CDR3 DNA reads TGTGCCAGCAGTCCAGGGACAGGGGACGGCTACACCTTC. V usage is TRBV27 and J usage is TRBJ1-2; 10 bases fit TRBD1. V was pared by 5 bases and J by 8 bases, with 5 bases of the junction left unmatched. The germline gives CDR1 MNHEY, CDR2 SMNVEV (reference sequence). CDR3 length: 13 amino acids.

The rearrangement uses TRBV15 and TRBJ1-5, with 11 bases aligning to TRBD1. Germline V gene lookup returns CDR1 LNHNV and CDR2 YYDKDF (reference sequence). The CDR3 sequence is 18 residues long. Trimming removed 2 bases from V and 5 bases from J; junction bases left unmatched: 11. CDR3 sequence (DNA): TGTGCCACCAGCAGACCGAACAGAGGACAGGGGGCTGATCAGCCCCAGCATTTT. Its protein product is CATSRPNRGQGADQPQHF.

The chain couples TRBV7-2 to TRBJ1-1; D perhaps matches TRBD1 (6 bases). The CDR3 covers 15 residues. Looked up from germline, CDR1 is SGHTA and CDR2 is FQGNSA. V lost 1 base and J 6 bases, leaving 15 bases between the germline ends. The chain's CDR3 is CASSLEGVGVAEAFF. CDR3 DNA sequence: TGTGCCAGCAGCTTAGAGGGGGTTGGAGTTGCTGAAGCTTTCTTT.

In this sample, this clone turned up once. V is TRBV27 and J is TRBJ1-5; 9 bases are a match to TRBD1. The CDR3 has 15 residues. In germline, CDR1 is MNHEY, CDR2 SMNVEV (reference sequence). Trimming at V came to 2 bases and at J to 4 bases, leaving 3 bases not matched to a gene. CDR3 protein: CASSLKQGANQPQHF. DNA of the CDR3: TGTGCCAGCAGTTTAAAACAGGGGGCGAATCAGCCCCAGCATTTT.

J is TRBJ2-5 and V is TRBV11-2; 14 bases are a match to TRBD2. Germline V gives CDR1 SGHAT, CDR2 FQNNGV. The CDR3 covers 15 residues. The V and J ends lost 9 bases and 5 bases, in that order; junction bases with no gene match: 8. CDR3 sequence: CASRLAGGPGETQYF. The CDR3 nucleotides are TGTGCCAGTCGACTAGCGGGAGGGCCGGGGGAGACCCAGTACTTC.

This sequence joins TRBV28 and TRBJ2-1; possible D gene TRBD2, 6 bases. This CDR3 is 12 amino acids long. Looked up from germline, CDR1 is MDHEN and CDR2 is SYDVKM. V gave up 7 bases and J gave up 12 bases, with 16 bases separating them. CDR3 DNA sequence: TGTGCCAGCACCCTCGGGAGTATCGGGCAGTTCTTC. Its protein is CASTLGSIGQFF.

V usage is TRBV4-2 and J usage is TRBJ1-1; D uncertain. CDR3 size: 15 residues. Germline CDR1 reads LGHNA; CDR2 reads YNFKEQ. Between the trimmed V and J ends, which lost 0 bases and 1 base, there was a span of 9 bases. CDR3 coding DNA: TGTGCCAGCAGCCAAGATAGAGGCAGGAACACTGAAGCTTTCTTT. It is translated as CASSQDRGRNTEAFF.

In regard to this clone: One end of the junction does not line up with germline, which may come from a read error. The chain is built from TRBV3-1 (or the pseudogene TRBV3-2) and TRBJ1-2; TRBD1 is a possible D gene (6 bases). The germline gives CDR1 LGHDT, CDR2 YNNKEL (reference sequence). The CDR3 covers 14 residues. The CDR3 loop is CASSESRTDYGYTF. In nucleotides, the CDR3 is TGTGCCAGCAGCGAATCTAGGACAGATTATGGCTACACCTTT.

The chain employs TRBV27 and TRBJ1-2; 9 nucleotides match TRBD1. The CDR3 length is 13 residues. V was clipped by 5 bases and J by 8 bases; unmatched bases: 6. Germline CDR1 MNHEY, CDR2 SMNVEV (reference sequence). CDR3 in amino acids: CASSVTGGWGYTF. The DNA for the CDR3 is TGTGCCAGCAGTGTCACAGGGGGCTGGGGCTACACCTTC.

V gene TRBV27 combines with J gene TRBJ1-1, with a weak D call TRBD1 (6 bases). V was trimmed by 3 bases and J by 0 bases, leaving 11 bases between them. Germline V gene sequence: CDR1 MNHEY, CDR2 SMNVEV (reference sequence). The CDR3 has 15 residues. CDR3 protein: CASSLGQGMNTEAFF. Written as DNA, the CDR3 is TGTGCCAGCAGTTTGGGGCAGGGGATGAACACTGAAGCTTTCTTT.

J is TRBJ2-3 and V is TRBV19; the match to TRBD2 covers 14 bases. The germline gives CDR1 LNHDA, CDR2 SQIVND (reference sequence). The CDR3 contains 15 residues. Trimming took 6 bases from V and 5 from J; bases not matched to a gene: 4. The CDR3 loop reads CASSGLAGGKDTQYF. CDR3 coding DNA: TGTGCCAGTAGCGGACTAGCGGGAGGCAAAGATACGCAGTATTTT.

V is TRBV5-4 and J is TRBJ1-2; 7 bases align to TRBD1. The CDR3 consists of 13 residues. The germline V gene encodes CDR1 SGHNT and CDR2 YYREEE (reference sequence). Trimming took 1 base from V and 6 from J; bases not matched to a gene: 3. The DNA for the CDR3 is TGTGCCAGCAGCTTGTACAGGGGAGATGGCTACACCTTC. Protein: CASSLYRGDGYTF.

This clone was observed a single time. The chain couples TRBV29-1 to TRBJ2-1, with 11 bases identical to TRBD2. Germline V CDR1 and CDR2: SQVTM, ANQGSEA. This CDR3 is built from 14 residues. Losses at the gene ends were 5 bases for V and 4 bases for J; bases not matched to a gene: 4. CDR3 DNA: TGCAGCGTTCAAACTAGCGGGGGATACAATGAGCAGTTCTTC. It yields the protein CSVQTSGGYNEQFF.

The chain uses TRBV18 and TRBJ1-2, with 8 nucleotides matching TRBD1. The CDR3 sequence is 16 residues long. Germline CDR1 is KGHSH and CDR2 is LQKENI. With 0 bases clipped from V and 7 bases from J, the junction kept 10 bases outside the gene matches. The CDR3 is CASSPPVWQGAIGYTF. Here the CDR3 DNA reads TGTGCCAGCTCACCACCGGTATGGCAGGGGGCAATTGGCTACACCTTC.

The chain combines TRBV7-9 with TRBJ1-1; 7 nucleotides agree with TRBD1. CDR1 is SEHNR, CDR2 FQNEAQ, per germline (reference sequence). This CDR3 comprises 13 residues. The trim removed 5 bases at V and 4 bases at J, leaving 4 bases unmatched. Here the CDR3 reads CASSPDRVTEAFF. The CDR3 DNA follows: TGTGCCAGCAGCCCCGACAGGGTCACTGAAGCTTTCTTT. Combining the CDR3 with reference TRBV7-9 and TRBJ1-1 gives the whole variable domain DTGVSQNPRHKITKRGQNVTFRCDPISEHNRLYWYRQTLGQGPEFLTYFQNEAQLEKSRLLSDRFSAERPKGSFSTLEIQRTEQGDSAMYLCASSPDRVTEAFFGQGTRLTVV.

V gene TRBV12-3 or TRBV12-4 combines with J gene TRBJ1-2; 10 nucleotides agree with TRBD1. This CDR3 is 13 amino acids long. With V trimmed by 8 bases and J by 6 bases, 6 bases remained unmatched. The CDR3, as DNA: TGTGCCAGCGGTACGACAGGGGGCGATGGCTACACCTTC. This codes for CASGTTGGDGYTF.

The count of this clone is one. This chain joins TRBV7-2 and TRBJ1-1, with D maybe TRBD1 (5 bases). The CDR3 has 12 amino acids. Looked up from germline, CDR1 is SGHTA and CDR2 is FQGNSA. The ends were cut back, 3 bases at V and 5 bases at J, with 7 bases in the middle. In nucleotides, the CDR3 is TGTGCCAGCAGCTTCAGGGAAACTGAAGCTTTCTTT. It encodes CASSFRETEAFF.

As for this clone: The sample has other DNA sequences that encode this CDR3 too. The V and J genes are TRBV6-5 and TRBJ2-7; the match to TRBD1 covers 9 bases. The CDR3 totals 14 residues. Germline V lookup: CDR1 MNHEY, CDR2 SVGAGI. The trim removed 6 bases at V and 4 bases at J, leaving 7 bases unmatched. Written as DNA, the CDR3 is TGTGCCAGCAGCACCGGGACAGGGATATACGAGCAGTACTTC. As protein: CASSTGTGIYEQYF.